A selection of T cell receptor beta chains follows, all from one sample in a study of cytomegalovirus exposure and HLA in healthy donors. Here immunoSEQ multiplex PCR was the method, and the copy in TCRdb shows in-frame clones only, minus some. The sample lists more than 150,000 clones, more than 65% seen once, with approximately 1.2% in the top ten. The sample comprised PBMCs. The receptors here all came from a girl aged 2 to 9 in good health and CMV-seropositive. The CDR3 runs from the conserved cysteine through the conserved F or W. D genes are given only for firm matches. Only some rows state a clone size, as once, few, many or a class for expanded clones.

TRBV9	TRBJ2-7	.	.	CASSPRDTYYEQYF	TGTGCCAGCAGCCCCCGGGACACTTACTACGAGCAGTACTTC
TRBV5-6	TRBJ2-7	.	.	CASSLVGYEQYF	TGTGCCAGCAGCTTGGTCGGCTACGAGCAGTACTTC
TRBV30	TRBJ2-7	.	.	CAWSVSGGHEQYF	TGTGCCTGGAGTGTTTCAGGAGGCCACGAGCAGTACTTC
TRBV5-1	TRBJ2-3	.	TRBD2	CASSVAPSGRGDTQYF	TGCGCCAGCAGCGTAGCCCCTAGCGGGAGGGGAGATACGCAGTATTTT
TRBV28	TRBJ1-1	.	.	CASSSLIPIQDTEAFF	TGTGCCAGCAGTTCCCTTATCCCCATTCAGGACACTGAAGCTTTCTTT
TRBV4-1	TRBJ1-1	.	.	CASSQLLPGNTEAFF	TGCGCCAGCAGCCAACTCTTGCCGGGGAACACTGAAGCTTTCTTT
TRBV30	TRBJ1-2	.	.	CAWSVGGAGEYGYTF	TGTGCCTGGAGTGTCGGGGGGGCCGGCGAATATGGCTACACCTTC
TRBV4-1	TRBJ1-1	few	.	CASSLRAGALNTEAFF	TGCGCCAGCAGCCTACGAGCAGGGGCCTTGAACACTGAAGCTTTCTTT
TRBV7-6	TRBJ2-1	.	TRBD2	CASSLSLAGSEQFF	TGTGCCAGCAGCTTATCACTAGCGGGAAGTGAGCAGTTCTTC
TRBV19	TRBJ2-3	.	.	CASSLESTDTQYF	TGTGCCAGTAGTTTGGAGAGCACAGATACGCAGTATTTT
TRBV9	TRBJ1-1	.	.	CASSVGSNTEAFF	TGTGCCAGCAGCGTAGGCAGTAACACTGAAGCTTTCTTT
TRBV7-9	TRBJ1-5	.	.	CASSLKRRRINQPQHF	TGTGCCAGCAGCTTAAAGCGCCGTCGCATTAATCAGCCCCAGCATTTT
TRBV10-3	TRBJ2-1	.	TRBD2	CAISPLAGGFNEQFF	TGTGCCATCAGTCCCCTAGCGGGGGGGTTCAATGAGCAGTTCTTC
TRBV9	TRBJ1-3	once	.	CASSVAPEGAGNTIYF	TGTGCCAGCAGCGTAGCCCCCGAAGGGGCTGGAAACACCATATATTTT
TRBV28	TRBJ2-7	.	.	CASSLVSGVSYEQYF	TGTGCCAGCAGTTTGGTTAGCGGTGTCTCCTACGAGCAGTACTTC